Shown below are 14 T cell receptor beta chains from a single sample sequenced in a study of identical twins' blood T cells. Using its own MiXCR run on the 5' RACE reads, TCRdb lists one record per CDR3 protein. This sample has a few hundred thousand distinct CDR3 sequences, with roughly 27% found just once. The sample consisted of PBMCs. These receptors were taken from a woman between 18 and 55 years old in good health.

This clonotype was observed at least ten times. The genes are TRBV5-1 and TRBJ1-3; no definite D call. This CDR3 has 13 residues. V shed 0 bases and J shed 0 bases, with 1 base lying between them. Germline V lookup: CDR1 SGHRS, CDR2 YFSETQ. The CDR3 DNA reads as TGCGCCAGCAGCTTGGGCTCTGGAAACACCATATATTTT. This sequence encodes CASSLGSGNTIYF.

This clonotype has a single count. The junction departs from the called germline gene at one end, perhaps through a read error. The chain joins TRBV29-1 to TRBJ2-1; D may be TRBD1 (5 bases). This CDR3 has 15 residues. Germline assignment: CDR1 SQVTM and CDR2 ANQGSEA. DNA for the CDR3: TGCAGCGTTGAAGGAACAGGATCGGTAAGGAATGAGCAGGTCTTC. Protein sequence: CSVEGTGSVRNEQVF.

This clonotype was detected only a few times. This CDR3 is CASSQEPVNQPQHF. CDR3 bases: TGTGCCAGCAGCCAAGAGCCGGTCAATCAGCCCCAGCATTTT. V usage is TRBV3-1 and J usage is TRBJ1-5; no firm D call. The V gene lost 0 bases and the J gene lost 3 bases, with 6 bases spanning the gap. The CDR3 runs to 14 residues. The germline gives CDR1 LGHDT, CDR2 YNNKEL (reference sequence).

As for this clonotype: The junction departs from germline at one end; a sequencing error may be responsible. This chain uses TRBV6-6 with TRBJ1-6, with TRBD1 matching 7 bases. Germline CDR1 reads MNHNY; CDR2 reads SVGAGI (reference sequence). There are 14 residues in the CDR3. The CDR3 DNA reads as TGTGCCTGCAGCACCGCCGACAGGGTTCCACCCCTCCACTTT. Protein product: CACSTADRVPPLHF.

CDR3 DNA: TGTGCCAGCAGTGAAAAAGGCCAGAGGAACTATGGCTACACCTTC. Amino acids: CASSEKGQRNYGYTF. The rearrangement joins TRBV6-1 to TRBJ1-2; D is unclear. Germline V gives CDR1 MNHNS, CDR2 SASEGT. CDR3 size: 15 residues. Trimming left V 2 bases short and J 2 bases short, with 12 bases between.

This clonotype was seen more than once but under ten times. V gene TRBV24-1 combines with J gene TRBJ2-5, with D possibly called TRBD1 or TRBD2 (6 bases each). Germline V gene sequence: CDR1 KGHDR, CDR2 SFDVKD. This CDR3 is 15 amino acids long. V gave up 4 bases and J gave up 5 bases, with 16 bases separating them. CDR3 amino acids: CATSEGDRRGETQYF. In DNA form, the CDR3 reads TGTGCCACCAGTGAGGGTGATAGGAGGGGGGAGACCCAGTACTTC.

The V and J genes are TRBV4-1 and TRBJ1-5; no reliable D call. The V end lost 1 base, the J end lost 5 bases, and 6 bases lay between the germline ends. The CDR3 spans 13 residues. CDR1 MGHRA and CDR2 YSYEKL come from the germline V gene. CDR3 loop: CASSQVGDQPQHF. The DNA for the CDR3 is TGCGCCAGCAGCCAAGTTGGGGATCAGCCCCAGCATTTT.

The chain employs TRBV12-3 or TRBV12-4 and TRBJ1-5, with 10 nucleotides matching TRBD1. V shed 6 bases, J shed 4 bases, and the junction held 9 bases outside the gene matches. The CDR3 contains 16 residues. The CDR3 protein is CASRPVVGQGNQPQHF. The CDR3 DNA reads TGTGCCAGCAGGCCGGTTGTGGGACAGGGGAATCAGCCCCAGCATTTT.

Only a few counts were recorded for this clonotype. The chain combines TRBV6-2 or TRBV6-3 with TRBJ1-2, with no clear D. The germline CDR1 and CDR2 sequences are MNHEY and SVGEGT. V was pared by 2 bases and J by 6 bases, with 19 bases between. The CDR3 is 16 residues long. This CDR3 reads CASSYRGSGLLDGYTF. CDR3 DNA sequence: TGTGCCAGCAGTTACCGAGGCTCTGGTTTATTAGATGGCTACACCTTC.

This clonotype was detected a few times. The CDR3 sequence is CASSLARQINTEAFF. The CDR3 DNA is TGTGCCAGCAGCTTAGCGCGACAGATAAACACTGAAGCTTTCTTT. V is TRBV7-8 and J is TRBJ1-1; maybe TRBD1 (5 bases). CDR1 SGHVS and CDR2 FQNEAQ come from the germline V gene. V lost 0 bases to trimming and J lost 2 bases, with 10 bases between them. CDR3 length: 15 residues.

The chain joins TRBV10-3 to TRBJ2-3, with TRBD1 matching 8 bases. V lost 6 bases, J lost 3 bases, and 11 bases stayed unmatched. Germline lookup yields CDR1 ENHRY and CDR2 SYGVKD. The CDR3 contains 16 residues. CDR3 protein: CAIRERAGGLTDTQYF. CDR3 DNA: TGTGCCATCAGGGAGAGGGCAGGGGGCCTTACAGATACGCAGTATTTT.

The chain carries TRBV2 and TRBJ2-7; the match to TRBD1 covers 7 bases. Trimming took 6 bases from V and 0 from J; bases not matched to a gene: 2. The germline gives CDR1 SNHLY, CDR2 FYNNEI. The CDR3 consists of 13 residues. CDR3 DNA sequence: TGTGCCAGCAGAGACAGGGACTCCTACGAGCAGTACTTC. Its translation: CASRDRDSYEQYF.

Concerning this clonotype itself: A single base separates this from a much larger clone, so it may be a read error. The rearrangement uses TRBV7-8 and TRBJ2-7; D could derive from TRBD1 or TRBD2 (5 bases each). Looked up from germline, CDR1 is SGHVS and CDR2 is FQNEAQ. Trimming removed 5 bases at V and 1 base at J, with 12 bases between. The length of the CDR3 is 14 residues. The CDR3 spells CASSTGAGSYEQYF. CDR3 DNA: TGTGCCAGCAGCACCGGGGCAGGGTCCTACGAGCAGTACTTC. The variable domain in full, with the rest retrieved from reference TRBV7-8 and TRBJ2-7, is GAGVSQSPRYKVAKRGQDVALRCDPISGHVSLFWYQQALGQGPEFLTYFQNEAQLDKSGLPSDRFFAERPEGSVSTLKIQRTQQEDSAVYLCASSTGAGSYEQYFGPGTRLTVT.

V gene TRBV7-9 combines with J gene TRBJ1-4; TRBD1 might be the D (5 bases). The germline V gene encodes CDR1 SEHNR and CDR2 FQNEAQ (reference sequence). The CDR3 extends over 15 amino acids. Trimming shortened V by 5 bases and J by 7 bases, and 17 bases separated the two germline ends. The DNA of the CDR3 is TGTGCCAGCAGCCTCATGAGTGGAAGGGGTGAAAAACTGTTTTTT. Encoded protein: CASSLMSGRGEKLFF. Full variable domain (remainder filled in from reference TRBV7-9 and TRBJ1-4): DTGVSQNPRHKITKRGQNVTFRCDPISEHNRLYWYRQTLGQGPEFLTYFQNEAQLEKSRLLSDRFSAERPKGSFSTLEIQRTEQGDSAMYLCASSLMSGRGEKLFFGSGTQLSVL.